This record looks at one TCR beta chain sequence and its context. Its cognate antigen is unknown. The PCR employed 60 Vbeta primers together with 13 Jbeta primers. Produced via immunoSEQ multiplex PCR; TCRdb's table is partial and in-frame only. Altogether about 150,000 clones are present, about 85% being singletons, with the ten largest covering roughly 7.1%. Germline assignment: CDR1 SGHRS and CDR2 YFSETQ. The CDR3 is 18 amino acids. V lost 4 bases and J 5 bases, leaving 27 bases between the germline ends. The data were obtained in a study of cytomegalovirus exposure and HLA in healthy donors. Overall study context: Genotyping of 400 or so donors showed that 65% to 90% belonged to the Caucasian-associated ancestry cluster. General observations from the study: Roughly uniform depth of sequencing across donors was assumed in presence/absence analyses. TCR beta sequences reportedly predicted most subjects' HLA-A and HLA-B alleles accurately.

The sequence was collected from a man aged 30-40 years in good health and CMV-seropositive. Sequenced material: PBMCs. The chain links TRBV5-1 to TRBJ2-5; no reliable D call. CDR3 bases: TGCGCCAGCAGCGTTGGATCTGTACTCTCTAGTCGGTACGAGACCCAGTACTTC. Its protein is CASSVGSVLSSRYETQYF.